Presented here are 13 T cell receptor beta chains from one specimen sequenced in a study of T-cell reconstitution after alpha-beta-depleted transplantation in children. This sample's TCRbeta library carried unique molecular identifier barcodes. Each CDR3 protein gets one entry after TCRdb re-called the PCR reads with MiXCR. The sample consists of about half a million distinct CDR3 sequences, around 13% of them appearing once. The source was PBMCs from the stem cell graft donor, collected from the stem cell graft. Receptor source: a human donor who donated a stem cell graft to a child with combined immunodeficiency.

The V call is TRBV20-1, the J call TRBJ2-1; D is uncertain. The CDR3 covers 14 residues. Germline CDR1 and CDR2: DFQATT and SNEGSKA (reference sequence). V was cut by 6 bases and J by 0 bases, with 12 bases left in between. CDR3 nucleotides: TGCAGTGCCGCGGCACTGGGCTCCTACAATGAGCAGTTCTTC. Residues: CSAAALGSYNEQFF.

This clonotype was observed a handful of times. This chain connects TRBV9 to TRBJ2-1; 9 bases align to TRBD1. Germline CDR1 reads SGDLS; CDR2 reads YYNGEE. The J segment lost 7 bases and the V segment lost 4 bases, leaving 9 bases of the junction unmatched. The CDR3 length is 15 residues. CDR3 DNA: TGTGCCAGCAGCCGTACAGGGGGCGAGAGGAATGAGCAGTTCTTC. This encodes CASSRTGGERNEQFF.

CDR3 in DNA: TGTGCCAGCAGCTTCGCAGATTACACAGATACGCAGTATTTT. It specifies CASSFADYTDTQYF. V and J are TRBV7-2 and TRBJ2-3; D is unclear. The length of the CDR3 is 14 residues. Germline lookup yields CDR1 SGHTA and CDR2 FQGNSA. Trimming removed 3 bases from V and 2 bases from J, with 9 bases in between. Supplemented by reference TRBV7-2 and TRBJ2-3, the full variable domain reads GAGVSQSPSNKVTEKGKDVELRCDPISGHTALYWYRQSLGQGLEFLIYFQGNSAPDKSGLPSDRFSAERTGGSVSTLTIQRTQQEDSAVYLCASSFADYTDTQYFGPGTRLTVL.

This clonotype has a handful of counts. The rearrangement uses TRBV27 and TRBJ2-2; D is unclear. The CDR3 loop spans 13 amino acids. From germline, CDR1 is MNHEY and CDR2 SMNVEV (reference sequence). Between the trimmed V and J ends, which lost 3 bases and 3 bases, there was a span of 5 bases. CDR3 loop: CASSFPYTGELFF. The CDR3, as DNA: TGTGCCAGCAGTTTTCCGTACACCGGGGAGCTGTTTTTT.

The rearrangement uses TRBV4-3 and TRBJ2-5; D might be TRBD1 or TRBD2, each matching 5 bases. Trimming shortened V by 5 bases and J by 0 bases, and 13 bases separated the two germline ends. The CDR3 has 15 amino acids. Germline CDR1 and CDR2: LGHNA and YSLEER. CDR3 DNA sequence: TGCGCCAGCAGCTTCGGGACGGAGTACCAAGAGACCCAGTACTTC. Its translation: CASSFGTEYQETQYF.

The chain has TRBV9 and TRBJ1-1; tentatively, D is TRBD1 (6 bases). The CDR3 covers 13 residues. Trimming removed 5 bases from V and 12 bases from J, with 20 bases in between. CDR1 is SGDLS, CDR2 YYNGEE, per germline. In DNA, the CDR3 is TGTGCCAGCAGTTCTTCCGGAGGCGGGGGCCCTTTCTTT. Translation gives CASSSSGGGGPFF.

This clonotype has ten or more counts. The chain joins TRBV5-1 to TRBJ2-1; TRBD1 agrees at 10 bases. The CDR3 length is 15 residues. CDR1 and CDR2 (germline): SGHRS, YFSETQ. V was clipped by 4 bases and J by 2 bases; unmatched bases: 3. DNA of the CDR3: TGCGCCAGCAGCCAGGGACAGGGGCCCTACAATGAGCAGTTCTTC. This codes for CASSQGQGPYNEQFF.

The sample holds a few counts of this clonotype. The chain has TRBV7-2 and TRBJ2-1; 14 positions agree with TRBD2. J gave up 9 bases and V 4 bases, and 5 bases lay outside the gene matches. The CDR3 loop spans 15 amino acids. The germline V gene encodes CDR1 SGHTA and CDR2 FQGNSA. CDR3 amino acids: CASSSPTSGGGEQFF. The CDR3 DNA reads TGTGCCAGCAGCTCCCCGACTAGCGGGGGGGGTGAGCAGTTCTTC.

This clonotype was detected a few times. The gene calls are TRBV20-1 and TRBJ2-5; 7 bases match TRBD1. Germline V gene sequence: CDR1 DFQATT, CDR2 SNEGSKA (reference sequence). CDR3 length equals 14 residues. J lost 2 bases, V lost 5 bases, and 8 bases had no gene match. CDR3 coding DNA: TGCAGTGCTGCCCGGACAGGTCCTCAAGAGACCCAGTACTTC. This sequence encodes CSAARTGPQETQYF.

This clonotype was seen many times. The rearrangement links TRBV5-4 to TRBJ2-5; perhaps TRBD2 as D (5 bases). The ends were cut back, 4 bases at V and 2 bases at J, with 12 bases in the middle. The CDR3 loop spans 14 amino acids. The germline V gene encodes CDR1 SGHNT and CDR2 YYREEE (reference sequence). CDR3 sequence: CASSVEVGQETQYF. The CDR3, as DNA: TGTGCCAGCAGCGTGGAGGTGGGTCAAGAGACCCAGTACTTC. Full variable domain (rest looked up from reference TRBV5-4 and TRBJ2-5): ETGVTQSPTHLIKTRGQQVTLRCSSQSGHNTVSWYQQALGQGPQFIFQYYREEENGRGNFPPRFSGLQFPNYSSELNVNALELDDSALYLCASSVEVGQETQYFGPGTRLLVL.

This clonotype has more than one count but fewer than ten. The genes are TRBV27 and TRBJ1-2; 8 nucleotides match TRBD1. V was clipped by 5 bases and J by 7 bases; unmatched bases: 12. The CDR3 has 15 amino acids. Looked up from germline, CDR1 is MNHEY and CDR2 is SMNVEV (reference sequence). The chain's CDR3 is CASSTLGQGSFGYTF. In nucleotides, the CDR3 is TGTGCCAGCAGTACCCTAGGACAGGGATCGTTTGGCTACACCTTC.

This clonotype was detected only a few times. J is TRBJ2-2 and V is TRBV30, with 12 bases fitting TRBD1. The V gene end was trimmed by 5 bases and the J gene end by 7 bases; junction bases not matched to a gene: 14. The CDR3 spans 17 residues. Germline V gene sequence: CDR1 GTSNPN, CDR2 SVGIG (reference sequence). This chain's CDR3 is CAWQTFSGQGADGELFF. The CDR3 DNA reads as TGTGCCTGGCAGACGTTCTCGGGACAGGGGGCCGACGGGGAGCTGTTTTTT.

The chain employs TRBV7-3 and TRBJ2-2; no reliable D call. Germline CDR1 reads SGHTA; CDR2 reads FQGTGA. V lost 9 bases and J 7 bases, leaving 18 bases between the germline ends. The CDR3 has 14 residues. DNA for the CDR3: TGTGCCAGTCGGCCCCGGCCCAGCTTCGGGGAGCTGTTTTTT. Its translation is CASRPRPSFGELFF.